This T cell receptor beta chain emerged from a study of regulatory T cells in long-lasting Graves disease. Study-wide results and limits: Preferential use of TRBV28, TRBJ1-2 and TRBJ2-5 was seen in persistent disease. The sample size was small, and this may have reduced accuracy.

Turning to this clonotype: Its antigen is currently unknown.

Time point meaning: persistent/refractory GD, antithyroid drugs over 5 years with positive TRAb. Isolated PBMC RNA provided the starting material for the TCR library. Arm-PCR of CDR3 regions with iRepertoire HTBI primers generated TCR beta libraries. Authors' methods: Identification yielded approximately 66 TRBV and 11 to 15 TRBJ segments across samples. TCRdb passed the multiplex PCR reads through MiXCR, listing each CDR3 protein once. What appears here as the V and J calls and clone size reflects TCRdb's work, not the paper's. The sample has roughly 360,000 distinct CDR3 sequences, more than 20% seen once; the top ten hold less than 30%. Unmatched junction bases numbered 7, after V lost 5 bases and J lost 11 bases. This CDR3 has 14 amino acids. Germline V gene sequence: CDR1 MNHEY, CDR2 SVGEGT.

J is TRBJ1-4 and V is TRBV6-2 or TRBV6-3; 11 positions agree with TRBD1. The receptor was isolated from a woman aged 40-49 years with Graves disease. The material sequenced was peripheral blood mononuclear cells (PBMCs), taken when the disease was refractory, from a patient treated with antithyroid drugs. In DNA, the CDR3 is TGTGCCAGCAGTCCTGGGACAGGGGGTAGTAAACTGTTTTTT. This gives the protein CASSPGTGGSKLFF.